Sequencing of this T cell receptor beta chain was carried out in a study of blood T cell repertoires in COVID-19 (TCRdb year 2020). About the investigation overall: Samples covering the acute and convalescent phases of COVID-19 were provided by collaborators in the United States, Italy and Spain. The prospective study material was composed of cDNA or gDNA derived from T cells, B-cell-depleted T cells, or PBMCs. The dataset comprised deeply sampled blood TCRbeta repertoires from subjects exposed to, actively infected with, or recovered from COVID-19. A freely available public database, intended as a resource for researchers studying the immune response to SARS-CoV-2, is where the repertoires were released. The samples were drawn from two sources: the first 160 participants of the ongoing ImmuneRACE study, and 1,200 or so subjects contributed by 6 global collaborators. The sample metadata nearly always contained a de-identified subject ID, COVID-19 status, age in years and sex. Where HLA class I and class II types were available, the types were taken from metadata supplied by the sample provider, not from assay-based typing. General findings and caveats noted by the study authors: The amount of clinical and demographic metadata varied by source and participant and was provided uncurated.

Turning to this clone: The antigen it recognizes is unknown. Base qualities are missing; no much larger clone stands one base away.

The germline V gene (reference sequence) yields SEHNR for CDR1 and FQNEAQ for CDR2. The junction shows trimming of 2 bases on V and 1 base on J, plus 17 bases between the germline ends. The CDR3 contains 17 residues, cysteine and phenylalanine counted. Only CDR3 DNA remains: 51 bases, in frame from the first base. Enrolling through a virtual design, the prospective study's participants ranged in age from roughly 18 to 90 years and lived across 24 United States geographic areas. In the prospective study, participants were assigned to cohorts based on the clinical history participants reported in a screening survey and a study questionnaire. Recovered participants in ImmuneRACE Cohort 3 were defined by two consecutive negative NP/OP PCR tests, clearance by a healthcare professional, or resolution of symptoms. Mobile phlebotomists in the prospective study collected whole blood, serum and a nasopharyngeal or oropharyngeal swab from every participant. Additional blood draws and questionnaires over an approximately 2-month period could optionally be provided by prospective study participants. Before DNA extraction, prospective study blood samples were shipped either frozen or at room temperature.

The immunoSEQ Assay, a bias-controlled multiplex PCR, was used to amplify TCRbeta CDR3 regions from genomic DNA. The study's processing was this. The number of nucleated cells in each sample was estimated by amplification of reference gene primers within the assay. To quantify the absolute abundance of each unique TCRbeta CDR3 rearrangement, sequence reads were collapsed and filtered. Productive Simpson clonality was computed per sample as the square root of Simpson's diversity index over productive rearrangements. Entries here come from immuneACCESS through TCRdb and include only in-frame sequences with V and J called. Some clones fail to appear in such tables; in the studies checked, an unresolved V gene covers under half of the shortfall, and the cause of the remainder is unknown. The DNA gave D and trimming, while V, J and clone size come from that table. This sample gives fewer than 400,000 clones in total; around 86% of them show up just once. The ten largest clonotypes hold 4% to 5% of the sample.

The V and J genes are TRBV7-9 and TRBJ1-1, with the D gene too uncertain to name. The origin of this receptor is a man in his thirties or forties who had recovered from COVID-19. The sample taken for sequencing was PBMCs or T cells enriched from blood (not recorded which). The CDR3 amino acid sequence is: CASSLRHPHRSNTEAFF. The sequenced DNA: TGTGCCAGCAGCTTACGACATCCTCATCGATCGAACACTGAAGCTTTCTTT. Reference TRBV7-9 and TRBJ1-1 proteins supply the regions before and after the CDR3; the full variable domain is: DTGVSQNPRHKITKRGQNVTFRCDPISEHNRLYWYRQTLGQGPEFLTYFQNEAQLEKSRLLSDRFSAERPKGSFSTLEIQRTEQGDSAMYLCASSLRHPHRSNTEAFFGQGTRLTVV.